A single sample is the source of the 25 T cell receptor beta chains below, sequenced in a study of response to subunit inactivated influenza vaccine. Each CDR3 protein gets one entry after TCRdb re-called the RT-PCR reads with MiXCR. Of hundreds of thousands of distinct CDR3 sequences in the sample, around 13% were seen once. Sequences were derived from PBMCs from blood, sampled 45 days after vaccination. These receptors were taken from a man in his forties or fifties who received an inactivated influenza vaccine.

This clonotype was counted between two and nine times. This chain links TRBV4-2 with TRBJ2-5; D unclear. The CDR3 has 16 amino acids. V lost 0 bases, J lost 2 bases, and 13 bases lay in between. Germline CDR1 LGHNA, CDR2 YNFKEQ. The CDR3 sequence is CASSQEAFSAQETQYF. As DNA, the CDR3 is TGTGCCAGCAGCCAAGAAGCTTTTTCCGCTCAAGAGACCCAGTACTTC.

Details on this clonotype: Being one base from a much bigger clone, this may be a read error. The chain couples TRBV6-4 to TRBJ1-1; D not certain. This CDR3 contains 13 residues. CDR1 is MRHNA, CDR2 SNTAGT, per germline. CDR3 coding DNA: TGTGCCATCAGTGAGGCAATGAACACTGAAGCTTTCTTT. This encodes CAISEAMNTEAFF.

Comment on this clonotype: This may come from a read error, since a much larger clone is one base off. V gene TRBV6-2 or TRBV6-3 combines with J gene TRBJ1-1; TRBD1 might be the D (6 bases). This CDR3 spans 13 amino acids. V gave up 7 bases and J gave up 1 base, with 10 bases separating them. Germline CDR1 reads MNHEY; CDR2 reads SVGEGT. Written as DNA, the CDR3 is TGTGCCAGCACCTTAGGGGGGAACACTGAAGCTTTCTTT. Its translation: CASTLGGNTEAFF.

The CDR3 sequence: CASRTGSENTEAFF. DNA of the CDR3: TGTGCCAGCAGGACAGGGTCGGAGAACACTGAAGCTTTCTTT. V is TRBV6-1 and J is TRBJ1-1, with TRBD1 matching 7 bases. J gave up 1 base and V 6 bases, and 5 bases lay outside the gene matches. The CDR3 runs to 14 residues. CDR1 and CDR2 (germline): MNHNS, SASEGT.

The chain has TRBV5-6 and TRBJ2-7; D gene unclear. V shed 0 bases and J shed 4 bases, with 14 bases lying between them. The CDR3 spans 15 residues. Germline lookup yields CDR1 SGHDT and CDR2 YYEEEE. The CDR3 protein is CASSLEGYGMYEQYF. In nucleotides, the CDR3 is TGTGCCAGCAGCTTGGAAGGGTACGGAATGTACGAGCAGTACTTC.

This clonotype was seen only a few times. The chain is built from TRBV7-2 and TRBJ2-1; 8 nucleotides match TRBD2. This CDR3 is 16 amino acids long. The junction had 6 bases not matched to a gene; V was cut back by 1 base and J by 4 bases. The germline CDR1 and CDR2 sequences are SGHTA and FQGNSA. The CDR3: CASSLGPSGRYNEQFF. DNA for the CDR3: TGTGCCAGCAGCTTAGGACCGAGCGGGAGATACAATGAGCAGTTCTTC.

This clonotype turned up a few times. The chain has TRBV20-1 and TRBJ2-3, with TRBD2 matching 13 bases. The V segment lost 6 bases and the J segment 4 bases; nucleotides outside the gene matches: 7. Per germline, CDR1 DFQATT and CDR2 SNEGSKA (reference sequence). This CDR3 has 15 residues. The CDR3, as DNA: TGCAGTGCCAGACTAGCGGGAGGTATGGCAGATACGCAGTATTTT. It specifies CSARLAGGMADTQYF.

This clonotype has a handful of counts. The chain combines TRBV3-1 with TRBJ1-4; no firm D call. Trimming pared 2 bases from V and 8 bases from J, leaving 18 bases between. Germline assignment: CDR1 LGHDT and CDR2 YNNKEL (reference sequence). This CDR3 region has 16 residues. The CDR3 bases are TGTGCCAGCAGCCAATTGGATGTAGGCCCCTCGGAAAAACTGTTTTTT. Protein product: CASSQLDVGPSEKLFF.

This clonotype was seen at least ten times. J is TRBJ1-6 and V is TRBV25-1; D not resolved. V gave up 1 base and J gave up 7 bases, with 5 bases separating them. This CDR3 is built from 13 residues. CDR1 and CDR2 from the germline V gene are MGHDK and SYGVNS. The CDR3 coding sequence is TGTGCCAGCAGTGAATTGGGGAATTCACCCCTCCACTTT. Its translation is CASSELGNSPLHF.

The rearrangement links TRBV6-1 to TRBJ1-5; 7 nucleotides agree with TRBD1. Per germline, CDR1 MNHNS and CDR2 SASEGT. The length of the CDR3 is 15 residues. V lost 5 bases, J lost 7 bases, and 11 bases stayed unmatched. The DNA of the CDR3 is TGTGCCAGCAGTCCTTACAGGGGCCTTACCCAGCCCCAGCATTTT. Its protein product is CASSPYRGLTQPQHF.

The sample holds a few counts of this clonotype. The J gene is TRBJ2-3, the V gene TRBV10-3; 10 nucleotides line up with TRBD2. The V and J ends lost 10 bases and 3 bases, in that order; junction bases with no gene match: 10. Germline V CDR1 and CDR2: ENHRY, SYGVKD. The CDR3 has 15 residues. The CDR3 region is CATSGASGRTDTQYF. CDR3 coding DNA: TGTGCCACCTCAGGGGCTAGCGGGAGAACAGATACGCAGTATTTT.

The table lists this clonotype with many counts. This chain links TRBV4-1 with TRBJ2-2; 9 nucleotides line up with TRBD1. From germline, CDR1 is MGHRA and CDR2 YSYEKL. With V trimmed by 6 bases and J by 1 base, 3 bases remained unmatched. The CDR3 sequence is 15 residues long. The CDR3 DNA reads TGCGCCAGCAGGCAGGACAGGGGGAACACCGGGGAGCTGTTTTTT. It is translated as CASRQDRGNTGELFF.

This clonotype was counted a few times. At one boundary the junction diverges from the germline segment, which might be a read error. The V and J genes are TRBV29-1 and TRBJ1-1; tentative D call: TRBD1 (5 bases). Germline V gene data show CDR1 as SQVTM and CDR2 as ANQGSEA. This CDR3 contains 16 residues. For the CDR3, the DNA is TGCAGCGTTGAAGCTCCGGGACTTGGCGCAATGTTTGAAACTTTCTTT. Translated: CSVEAPGLGAMFETFF.

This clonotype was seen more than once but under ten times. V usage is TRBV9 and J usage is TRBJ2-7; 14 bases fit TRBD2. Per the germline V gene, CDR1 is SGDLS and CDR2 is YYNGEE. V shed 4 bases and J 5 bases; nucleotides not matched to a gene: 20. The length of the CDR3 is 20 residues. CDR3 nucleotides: TGTGCCAGCAGCCCAAGACTACCGGGACTAGCGGGGGAGACCTTTCACGAGCAGTACTTC. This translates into CASSPRLPGLAGETFHEQYF.

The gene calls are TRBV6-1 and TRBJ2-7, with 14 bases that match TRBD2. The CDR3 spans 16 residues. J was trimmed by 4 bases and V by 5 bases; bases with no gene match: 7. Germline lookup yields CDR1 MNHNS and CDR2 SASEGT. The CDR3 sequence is CASSKSGTSGSYEQYF. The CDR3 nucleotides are TGTGCCAGCAGTAAATCCGGGACTAGCGGGAGTTACGAGCAGTACTTC.

DNA for the CDR3: TGTGCCAGCAGCCAAGATCGACGCGGAGCTTTCTTT. As protein: CASSQDRRGAFF. This chain connects TRBV3-1 to TRBJ1-1; D is undetermined. The CDR3 spans 12 residues. Per the germline V gene, CDR1 is LGHDT and CDR2 is YNNKEL (reference sequence). With 0 bases removed from V and 10 bases from J, the gap between germline ends came to 9 bases.

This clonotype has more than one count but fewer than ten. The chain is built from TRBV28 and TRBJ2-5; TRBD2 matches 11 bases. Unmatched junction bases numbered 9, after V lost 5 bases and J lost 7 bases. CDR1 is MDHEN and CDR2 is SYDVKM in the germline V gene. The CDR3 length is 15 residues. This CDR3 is CASSQLAGDLRTQYF. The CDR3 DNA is TGTGCCAGCAGTCAACTAGCGGGAGACCTTAGGACCCAGTACTTC. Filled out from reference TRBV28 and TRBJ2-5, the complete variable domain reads DVKVTQSSRYLVKRTGEKVFLECVQDMDHENMFWYRQDPGLGLRLIYFSYDVKMKEKGDIPEGYSVSREKKERFSLILESASTNQTSMYLCASSQLAGDLRTQYFGPGTRLLVL.

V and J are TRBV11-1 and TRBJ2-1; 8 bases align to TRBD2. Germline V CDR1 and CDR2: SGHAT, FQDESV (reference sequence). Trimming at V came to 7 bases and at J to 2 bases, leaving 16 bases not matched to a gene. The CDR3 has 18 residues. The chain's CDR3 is CASTPLRGLESPYNEQFF. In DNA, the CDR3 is TGTGCCAGCACCCCCCTACGGGGACTAGAGTCCCCCTACAATGAGCAGTTCTTC.

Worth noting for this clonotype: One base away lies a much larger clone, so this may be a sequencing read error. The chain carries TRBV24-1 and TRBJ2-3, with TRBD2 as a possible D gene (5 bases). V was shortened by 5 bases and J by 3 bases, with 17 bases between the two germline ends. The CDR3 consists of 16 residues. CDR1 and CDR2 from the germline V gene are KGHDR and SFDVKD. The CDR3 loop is CATSVSWRVFTDTQYF. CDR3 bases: TGTGCCACCAGTGTTTCTTGGCGGGTTTTTACAGATACGCAGTATTTT.

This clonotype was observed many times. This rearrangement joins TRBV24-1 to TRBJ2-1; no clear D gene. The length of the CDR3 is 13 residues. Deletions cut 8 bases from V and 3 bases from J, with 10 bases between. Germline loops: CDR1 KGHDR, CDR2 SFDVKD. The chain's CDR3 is CATIADGYNEQFF. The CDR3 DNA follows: TGTGCCACCATTGCGGACGGCTACAATGAGCAGTTCTTC.

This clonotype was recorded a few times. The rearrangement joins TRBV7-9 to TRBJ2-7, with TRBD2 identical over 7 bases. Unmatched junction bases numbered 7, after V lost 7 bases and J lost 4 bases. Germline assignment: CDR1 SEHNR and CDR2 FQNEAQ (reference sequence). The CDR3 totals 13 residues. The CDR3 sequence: CASNYGGEYEQYF. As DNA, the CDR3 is TGTGCCAGCAATTATGGGGGGGAGTACGAGCAGTACTTC.

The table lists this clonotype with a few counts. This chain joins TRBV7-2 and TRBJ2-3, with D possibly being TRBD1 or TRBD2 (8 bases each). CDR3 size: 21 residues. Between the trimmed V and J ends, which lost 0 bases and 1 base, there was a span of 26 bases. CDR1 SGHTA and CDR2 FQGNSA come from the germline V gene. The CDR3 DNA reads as TGTGCCAGCAGCTTAGCTTGGTCGCTCAGGGACAGGCGGGAGGGCACAGATACGCAGTATTTT. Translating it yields CASSLAWSLRDRREGTDTQYF.

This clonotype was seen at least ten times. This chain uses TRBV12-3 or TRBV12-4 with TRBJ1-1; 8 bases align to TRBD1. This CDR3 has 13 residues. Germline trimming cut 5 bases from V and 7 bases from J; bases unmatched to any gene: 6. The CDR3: CASSGSGQVEAFF. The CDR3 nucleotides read TGTGCCAGCAGTGGGTCGGGACAGGTTGAAGCTTTCTTT.

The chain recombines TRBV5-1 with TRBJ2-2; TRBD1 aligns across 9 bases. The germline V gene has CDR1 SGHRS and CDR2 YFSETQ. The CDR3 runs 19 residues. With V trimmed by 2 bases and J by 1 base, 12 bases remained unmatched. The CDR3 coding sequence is TGCGCCAGCAGCTTTCGCTTAACTTCGGACAGGGGGAACACCGGGGAGCTGTTTTTT. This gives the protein CASSFRLTSDRGNTGELFF.

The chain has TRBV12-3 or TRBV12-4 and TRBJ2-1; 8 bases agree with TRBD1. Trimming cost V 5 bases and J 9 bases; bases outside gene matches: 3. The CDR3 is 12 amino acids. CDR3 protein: CASSHGTGEQFF. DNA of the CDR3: TGTGCCAGCAGTCACGGGACAGGTGAGCAGTTCTTC.